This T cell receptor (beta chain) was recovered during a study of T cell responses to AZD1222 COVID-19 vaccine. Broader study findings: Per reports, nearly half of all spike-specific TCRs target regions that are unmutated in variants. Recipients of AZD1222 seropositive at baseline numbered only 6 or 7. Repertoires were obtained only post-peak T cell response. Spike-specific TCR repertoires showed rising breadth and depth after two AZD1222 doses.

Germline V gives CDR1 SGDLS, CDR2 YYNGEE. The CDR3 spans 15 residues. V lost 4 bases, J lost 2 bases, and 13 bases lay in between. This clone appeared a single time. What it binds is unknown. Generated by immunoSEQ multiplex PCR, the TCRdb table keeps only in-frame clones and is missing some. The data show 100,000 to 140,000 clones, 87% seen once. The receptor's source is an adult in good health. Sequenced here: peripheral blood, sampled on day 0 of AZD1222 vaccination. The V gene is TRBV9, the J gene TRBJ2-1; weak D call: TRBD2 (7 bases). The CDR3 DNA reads TGTGCCAGCAGCCCCGGGGGGCCGCCCTACAATGAGCAGTTCTTC. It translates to CASSPGGPPYNEQFF.